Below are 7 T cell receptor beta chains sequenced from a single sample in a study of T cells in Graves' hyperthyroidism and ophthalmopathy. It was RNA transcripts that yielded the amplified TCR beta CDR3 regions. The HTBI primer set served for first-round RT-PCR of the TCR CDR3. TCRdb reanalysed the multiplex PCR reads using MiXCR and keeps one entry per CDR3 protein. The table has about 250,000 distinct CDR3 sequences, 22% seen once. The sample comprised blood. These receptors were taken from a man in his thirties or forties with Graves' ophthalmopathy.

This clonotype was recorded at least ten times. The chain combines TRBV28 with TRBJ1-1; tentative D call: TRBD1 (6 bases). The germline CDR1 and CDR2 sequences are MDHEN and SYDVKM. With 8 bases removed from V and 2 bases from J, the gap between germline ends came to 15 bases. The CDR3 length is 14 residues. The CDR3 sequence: CASLAIRGNTEAFF. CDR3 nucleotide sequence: TGTGCCAGCCTCGCCATCAGGGGCAACACTGAAGCTTTCTTT.

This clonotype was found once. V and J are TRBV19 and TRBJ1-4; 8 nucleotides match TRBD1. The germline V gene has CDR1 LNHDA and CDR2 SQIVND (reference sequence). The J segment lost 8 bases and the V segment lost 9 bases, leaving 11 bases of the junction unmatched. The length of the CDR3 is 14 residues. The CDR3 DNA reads TGTGCCAGCGCTTCCGGACAGGGATCCGAAAAACTGTTTTTT. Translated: CASASGQGSEKLFF.

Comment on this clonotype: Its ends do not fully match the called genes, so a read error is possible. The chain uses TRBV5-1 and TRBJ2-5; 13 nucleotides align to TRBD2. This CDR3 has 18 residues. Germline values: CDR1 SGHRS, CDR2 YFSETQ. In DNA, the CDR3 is TGCACCAGCAGCGGTGGGACTAGCGGGATTCTAATGTGGGAGACCCAGTACTTC. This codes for CTSSGGTSGILMWETQYF.

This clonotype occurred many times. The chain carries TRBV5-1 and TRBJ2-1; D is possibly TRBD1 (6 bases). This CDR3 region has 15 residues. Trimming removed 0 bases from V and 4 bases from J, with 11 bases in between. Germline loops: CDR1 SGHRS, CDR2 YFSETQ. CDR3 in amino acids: CASSLGTDQYNEQFF. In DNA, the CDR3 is TGCGCCAGCAGCTTGGGGACAGACCAATACAATGAGCAGTTCTTC. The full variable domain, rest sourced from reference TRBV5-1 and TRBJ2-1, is KAGVTQTPRYLIKTRGQQVTLSCSPISGHRSVSWYQQTPGQGLQFLFEYFSETQRNKGNFPGRFSGRQFSNSRSEMNVSTLELGDSALYLCASSLGTDQYNEQFFGPGTRLTVL.

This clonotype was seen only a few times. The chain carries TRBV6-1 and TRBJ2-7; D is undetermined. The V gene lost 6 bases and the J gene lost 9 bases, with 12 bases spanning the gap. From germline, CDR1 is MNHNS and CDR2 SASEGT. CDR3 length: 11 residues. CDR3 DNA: TGTGCCAGCAGACAAACTGGTGGGCAGTACTTC. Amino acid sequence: CASRQTGGQYF.

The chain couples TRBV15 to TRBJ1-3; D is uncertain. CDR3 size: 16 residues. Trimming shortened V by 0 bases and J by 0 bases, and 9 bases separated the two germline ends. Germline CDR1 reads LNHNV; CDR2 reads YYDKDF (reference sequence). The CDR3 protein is CATSRDRVISGNTIYF. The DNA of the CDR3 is TGTGCCACCAGCAGAGACCGGGTAATCTCTGGAAACACCATATATTTT.

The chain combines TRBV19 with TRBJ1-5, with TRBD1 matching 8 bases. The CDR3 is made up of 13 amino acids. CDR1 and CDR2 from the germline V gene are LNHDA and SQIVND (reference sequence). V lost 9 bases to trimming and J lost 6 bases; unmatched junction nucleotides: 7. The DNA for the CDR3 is TGTGCCAGCGGACAGGGCTTAATTCAGCCCCAGCATTTT. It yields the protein CASGQGLIQPQHF.